This T cell receptor (beta chain) was retrieved from a study of blood T cells in healthy people across ages. This clonotype was counted only a few times. PCR was performed a second time for roughly 7 to 12 cycles using a sample-barcoded 5' primer and a J-beta primer mix. Every molecule of cDNA carried a tag from a template-switch adaptor with 12 random nucleotides. TCRdb analysed the 5' RACE reads with MiXCR anew, one entry per CDR3 protein. The sample holds around 1,000,000 distinct CDR3 sequences, around 27% seen once. Each donor gave roughly 10 milliliters of peripheral blood. The germline gives CDR1 SEHNR, CDR2 FQNEAQ (reference sequence). The CDR3 runs 17 residues. Germline trimming cut 5 bases from V and 5 bases from J; bases unmatched to any gene: 11. These data were also reused for a study on T cells of mothers and their children. That study reports: Thymic selection molds TCR recombination output in a comparable way in related and unrelated pairs.

The clonotype was recovered from a girl aged 2-10 years in good health. The chain links TRBV7-9 to TRBJ1-6, with 8 bases fitting TRBD1. Source material: blood. This CDR3 reads CASSTQFGTGDNSPLHF. In DNA form, the CDR3 reads TGTGCCAGCAGCACTCAGTTCGGGACAGGCGATAATTCACCCCTCCACTTT. The whole variable domain, filled in from reference TRBV7-9 and TRBJ1-6, reads DTGVSQNPRHKITKRGQNVTFRCDPISEHNRLYWYRQTLGQGPEFLTYFQNEAQLEKSRLLSDRFSAERPKGSFSTLEIQRTEQGDSAMYLCASSTQFGTGDNSPLHFGNGTRLTVT.